This T cell receptor beta chain was retrieved from a study of blood T cell repertoires in COVID-19 (dated by TCRdb to about 2020). Notes on the research overall: The collaborator samples originated in the United States, Italy and Spain and spanned the acute and convalescent phases of COVID-19. The prospective study material was composed of cDNA or gDNA derived from T cells, B-cell-depleted T cells, or PBMCs. Subjects who had been exposed to COVID-19, were actively infected with it, or had recovered from it provided the deeply sampled blood TCRbeta repertoires that made up the dataset. The repertoires were released in a freely available public database intended as a resource for research on the immune response to SARS-CoV-2. The samples were drawn from the first 160 participants of the ongoing ImmuneRACE study and from 1,200 or so subjects provided by 6 global collaborators. Sample metadata almost always included a de-identified subject ID, COVID-19 status, age in years and sex. Where available, HLA class I and class II types were obtained from metadata supplied by the sample provider rather than from assay-based typing. Paper-wide results and their limitations: The amount of clinical and demographic metadata varied by source and participant and was provided uncurated.

On this clone itself: This clone's antigen is unknown. Base-call qualities are not available, and no considerably larger clone is one nucleotide away.

Whole blood was collected in K2EDTA tubes by collaborating institutions according to the institutions' own protocols. Collaborator samples were shipped for TCRbeta analysis as frozen whole blood, isolated PBMCs, or DNA extracted from either sample type. TCRbeta CDR3 regions were amplified from genomic DNA using the immunoSEQ Assay, a bias-controlled multiplex PCR. The study's own analysis went as follows. Nucleated cell counts per sample were estimated from amplification of reference gene primers within the assay. To quantify the absolute abundance of each unique TCRbeta CDR3 rearrangement, sequence reads were collapsed and filtered. For each sample, productive Simpson clonality was calculated as the square root of Simpson's diversity index over productive rearrangements. Here the immuneACCESS table is served through TCRdb, limited to in-frame sequences with V and J called. Missing clones are a known gap in these copies; in checked studies unresolved V genes cover under half, and the rest lacks a known reason. V, J and clone size reflect that table, while D and trimming were determined from the DNA. The sample table contains some 120,000 clones; only one count was recorded for approximately 82% of them. In total, the top ten clones hold about 6.3% of the sample.

V gives up 1 base and J gives up 4 bases, and the segment between their germline ends measures 7 bases. The CDR3 runs 13 residues from the cysteine to the phenylalanine. The read is trimmed to its CDR3 DNA, 39 bases read in frame from base 1. CDR1 MNHNS and CDR2 SASEGT were looked up in the germline V gene. The chain links TRBV6-1 with TRBJ1-2; D gene: possibly TRBD1, on 6 matching bases. This TCR came from a man older than 75 with active or convalescent COVID-19. Sequencing used peripheral blood. The CDR3: CASSEEGVYGYTF. DNA sequence: TGTGCCAGCAGTGAAGAGGGGGTCTATGGCTACACCTTC.